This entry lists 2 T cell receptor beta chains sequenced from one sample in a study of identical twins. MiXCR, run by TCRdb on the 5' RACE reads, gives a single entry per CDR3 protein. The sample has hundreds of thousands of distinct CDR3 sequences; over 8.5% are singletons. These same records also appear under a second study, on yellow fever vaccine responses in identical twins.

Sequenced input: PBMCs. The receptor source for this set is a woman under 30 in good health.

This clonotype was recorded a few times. This CDR3 is CASSFQGADGYTF. The CDR3 DNA is TGTGCCAGCAGCTTCCAAGGGGCGGATGGCTACACCTTC. V is TRBV7-9 and J is TRBJ1-2; tentatively, D is TRBD1 (5 bases). CDR1 and CDR2 (germline): SEHNR, FQNEAQ (reference sequence). Trimming took off 3 bases at V and 6 bases at J, with 11 bases between the two ends. This CDR3 has 13 residues.

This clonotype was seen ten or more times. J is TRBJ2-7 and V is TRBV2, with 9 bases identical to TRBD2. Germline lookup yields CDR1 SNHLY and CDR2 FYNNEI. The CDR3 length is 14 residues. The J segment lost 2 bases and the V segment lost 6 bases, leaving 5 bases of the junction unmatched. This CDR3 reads CASRRLAETYEQYF. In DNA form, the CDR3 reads TGTGCCAGCAGAAGACTAGCGGAAACCTACGAGCAGTACTTC.